This entry is about one T cell receptor beta chain. Its antigen is unknown. No base quality values were provided; no much bigger clone lies one nucleotide off. To prepare the library, 5' RACE was applied. TCRdb lists the instrument as Illumina HiSeq 2500. A second PCR of roughly 7 to 12 cycles was run with a J-beta primer mix and a sample-barcoded 5' primer. Each TCR beta cDNA molecule received a unique molecular identifier from a template-switch 5' adaptor carrying 12 random nucleotides. Each sample yielded at least 3 million CDR3-containing paired-end reads. The Mint cDNA synthesis kit, primed by a TRBC-specific oligonucleotide, was used to synthesize first-strand cDNA from all RNA. Following uracil-DNA glycosylase treatment, all cDNA underwent a first 18-cycle PCR with the universal primers M1SS and BC2_uni_R. In the original analysis: Each sample was normalized by randomly selecting 1 million high-quality reads, each carrying a distinct molecular identifier. Instead of being binned into consensus sequences, reads with shared molecular identifiers were discarded. CDR3 identification, clonotype clustering and error correction used MiTCR with a Q25 quality threshold and the strictest error-elimination algorithm. Lower-bound total TCR beta diversity was estimated with a nonparametric unseen species model using Euler transformation. The raw public data were reprocessed by TCRdb itself: fastp quality trimming at Q25, MiXCR clonotype calling, in-frame beta chains only. CDR3 protein sequences are deduplicated, and each keeps its most common genes and DNA. These V and J calls rely on TCRdb rather than the paper's analysis. The sample table shows about a million distinct CDR3 sequences, and around two fifths are seen once. Around 12% of the sample belongs to the ten largest clones.

This specimen belongs to a study of blood T cells in healthy people across ages (dated by TCRdb to the mid-2010s). A note on the overall study: In model experiments, roughly one uniquely barcoded TCR beta cDNA molecule per two T cells was captured by template switching. To track age-related changes in TCR beta repertoire diversity, the study relied on deep sequencing normalized with unique cDNA molecular identifiers. The donors were split into four age groups: young (average about 15 years), middle-aged (about 40), aged (approximately 59) and long-lived (under 90). Donors of different ages were randomly distributed across sequencing lanes to avoid experimental bias. The study analyzed two additional independent replicas of 1 million unique cDNA reads from the same blood draw for two donors, one aged 18 to 29 and one aged 80 or older.

The CDR3, cysteine through phenylalanine, is 15 amino acids long. Of the read, only the CDR3 DNA is kept; its 45 bases are in frame from base 1. The V end loses 0 bases and the J end loses 4 bases, and a stretch of 12 bases separates them. CDR1 LNHNV and CDR2 YYDKDF were looked up in the germline V gene (reference sequence). The 35 to 40 donors, aged about 6 to 100 years, were systemically healthy Caucasian individuals from Russia. About 10 milliliters of peripheral blood were drawn from each donor into EDTA-treated Vacutainer tubes. Ficoll-Paque density-gradient centrifugation was used to isolate PBMCs, with at least 6 million per sample. Trizol reagent was used to extract total RNA from the PBMCs, yielding at least 5.5 micrograms per sample. For every donor, an aliquot of PBMCs went through flow cytometry to measure the percentages of naive CD45RAhigh/CD27high T cells. Findings and caveats that apply to the study as a whole: Observed TCR beta diversity correlated strongly with the percentage of naive T cells measured by flow cytometry. Estimates of total diversity based on one million sequenced T cells were regarded as lower bounds and as underestimates. The long-lived group showed more naive CD4+ T cells, fewer expanded clones and increased TCR diversity than the aged group, suggesting age selection. As age increased, observed TCR beta diversity per million T cells dropped in a roughly linear way, and a significant reduction was already evident by age roughly 36. Since profiling was done on bulk unsorted PBMCs, naive and antigen-experienced compartments could not be conclusively compared. The CMV infection status of donors was not known, potentially confounding age-related changes in expanded clonotypes.

The sample was blood. This sequence originates from a man aged 18-30 years in good health. The chain joins TRBV15 to TRBJ1-1; the D region possibly corresponds to TRBD1 (5 bases align). The DNA reads TGTGCCACCAGCAGAGAGGGTGGGGGTAGCACTGAAGCTTTCTTT. Its protein is CATSREGGGSTEAFF.